The entry that follows covers one TCR beta chain sequence. In TCRdb, the RT-PCR reads were re-called with MiXCR into one record per CDR3 protein. This repertoire shows approximately 720,000 distinct CDR3 sequences, 14% found once; its top ten account for about 3.9%. The V and J ends lost 3 bases and 6 bases respectively, with 21 bases between them. The CDR3 consists of 17 residues. CDR1 and CDR2 (germline): SGHRS, YFSETQ. The source of this sequence is a female donor in good health, serving as a healthy control. V is TRBV5-1 and J is TRBJ2-2; D possibly corresponds to TRBD2 (6 bases). Sample: memory CD4+ T cells from blood. CDR3 region: CASSWTEPTRSAGELFF. The CDR3 DNA sequence: TGCGCCAGCAGCTGGACGGAACCGACTAGATCTGCCGGGGAGCTGTTTTTT.